This entry describes one T cell receptor beta chain. This receptor's antigen is unknown. Base qualities were left out, and no much larger clone turns up one base away. This entry belongs to a study of blood T cell repertoires in COVID-19 (dated by TCRdb to between 2020 and 2021). The study in broad terms: Samples from collaborators originated in the United States, Italy and Spain and spanned both the acute and convalescent phases of COVID-19. The material from the prospective study consisted of cDNA or gDNA derived from T cells, B-cell-depleted T cells, or PBMCs. Subjects who had been exposed to COVID-19, were actively infected with it, or had recovered from it provided the deeply sampled blood TCRbeta repertoires that made up the dataset. The repertoires were released in a freely available public database meant as a resource for research on the immune response to SARS-CoV-2. The samples were drawn from two sources: the first 160 participants of the ongoing ImmuneRACE study, and 1,000 to 1,500 subjects contributed by 6 global collaborators. A de-identified subject ID, COVID-19 status, age in years and sex were almost always included in the sample metadata. Where available, HLA class I and class II types were obtained from metadata supplied by the sample provider rather than from assay-based typing. Study-level results and caveats: The amount of clinical and demographic metadata varied by source and participant and was provided uncurated.

The collaborating institutions used their own protocols to collect whole blood in K2EDTA tubes. Collaborator samples were shipped for TCRbeta analysis as frozen whole blood, isolated PBMCs, or DNA extracted from either sample type. TCRbeta CDR3 regions were amplified from genomic DNA by means of the immunoSEQ Assay, a bias-controlled multiplex PCR. Per the authors' processing: Within the assay, amplification of reference gene primers was used to estimate how many nucleated cells each sample contained. To quantify the absolute abundance of each unique TCRbeta CDR3 rearrangement, sequence reads were collapsed and filtered. Productive Simpson clonality was computed per sample as the square root of Simpson's diversity index over productive rearrangements. TCRdb provides this immuneACCESS table in a form limited to in-frame rearrangements. Some clones are lacking; in checked studies, under half of them reflect an unresolved V gene, and why the rest are absent is not known. D and trimming come from the DNA, and the V and J calls and clone size come from that table. The sample has some 77,000 clones on record, around 90% of them singletons. The ten largest clones take up around 4% of the sample.

The germline V gene (reference sequence) gives CDR1 as MNHEY and CDR2 as SMNVEV. The junction shows trimming of 5 bases on V and 4 bases on J, plus 20 bases between the germline ends. CDR3 length: 17 amino acids, cysteine to phenylalanine. Only CDR3 DNA is held: 51 bases, read in frame from base 1. Specimen: peripheral blood. The chain is made from TRBV27 and TRBJ2-2, with TRBD1 as a weak D call on 5 bases. The clonotype originates from a woman of 80 years or more with active or convalescent COVID-19. The DNA is as follows: TGTGCCAGCAGTCCCTCAGGTCTCAGGGAAACCACCGGGGAGCTGTTTTTT. This translates into CASSPSGLRETTGELFF.